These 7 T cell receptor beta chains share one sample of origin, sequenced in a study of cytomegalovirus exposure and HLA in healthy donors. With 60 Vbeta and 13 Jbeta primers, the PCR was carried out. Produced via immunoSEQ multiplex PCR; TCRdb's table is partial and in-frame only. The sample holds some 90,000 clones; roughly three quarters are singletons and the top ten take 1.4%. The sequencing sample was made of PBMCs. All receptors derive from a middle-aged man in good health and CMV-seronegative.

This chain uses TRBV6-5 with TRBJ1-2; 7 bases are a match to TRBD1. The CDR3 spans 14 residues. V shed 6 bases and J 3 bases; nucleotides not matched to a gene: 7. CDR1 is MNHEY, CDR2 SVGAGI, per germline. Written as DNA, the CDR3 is TGTGCCAGCAGCTGGGGTGACAGGGACTATGGCTACACCTTC. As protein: CASSWGDRDYGYTF.

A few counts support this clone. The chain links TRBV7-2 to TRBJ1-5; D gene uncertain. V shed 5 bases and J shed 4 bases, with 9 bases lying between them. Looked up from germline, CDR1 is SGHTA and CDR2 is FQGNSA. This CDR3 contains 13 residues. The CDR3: CASSDGINQPQHF. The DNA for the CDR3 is TGTGCCAGCAGCGACGGGATTAATCAGCCCCAGCATTTT. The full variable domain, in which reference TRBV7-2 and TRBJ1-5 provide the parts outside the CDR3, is GAGVSQSPSNKVTEKGKDVELRCDPISGHTALYWYRQSLGQGLEFLIYFQGNSAPDKSGLPSDRFSAERTGGSVSTLTIQRTQQEDSAVYLCASSDGINQPQHFGDGTRLSIL.

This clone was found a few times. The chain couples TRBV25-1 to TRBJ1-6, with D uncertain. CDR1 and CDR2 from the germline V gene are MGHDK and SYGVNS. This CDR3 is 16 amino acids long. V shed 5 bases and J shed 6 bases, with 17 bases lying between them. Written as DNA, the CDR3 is TGTGCCAGCAGTAACGAACGGGAGTCCCGTAATTCACCCCTCCACTTT. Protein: CASSNERESRNSPLHF.

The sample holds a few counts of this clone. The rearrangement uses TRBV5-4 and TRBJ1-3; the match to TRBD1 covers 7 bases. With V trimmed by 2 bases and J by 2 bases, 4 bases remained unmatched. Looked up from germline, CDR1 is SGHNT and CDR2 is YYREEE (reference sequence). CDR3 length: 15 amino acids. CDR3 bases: TGTGCCAGCAGCTTAGAGACAGGGACTGGAAACACCATATATTTT. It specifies CASSLETGTGNTIYF.

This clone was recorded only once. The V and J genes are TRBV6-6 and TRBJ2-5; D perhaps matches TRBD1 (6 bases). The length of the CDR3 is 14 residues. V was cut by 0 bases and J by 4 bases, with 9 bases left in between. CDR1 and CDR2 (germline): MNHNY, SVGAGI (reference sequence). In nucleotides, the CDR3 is TGTGCCAGCAGTTACTCCGGACAGCGAGAGACCCAGTACTTC. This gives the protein CASSYSGQRETQYF.

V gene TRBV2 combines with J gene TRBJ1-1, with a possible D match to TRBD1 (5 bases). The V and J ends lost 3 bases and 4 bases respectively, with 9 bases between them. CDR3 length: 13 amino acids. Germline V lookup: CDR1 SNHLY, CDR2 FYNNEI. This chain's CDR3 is CASSETAPTEAFF. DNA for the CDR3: TGTGCCAGCAGTGAGACAGCTCCCACTGAAGCTTTCTTT.

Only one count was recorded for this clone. The CDR3 loop reads CSVEDLRTGLYEQYF. In DNA form, the CDR3 reads TGCAGCGTTGAAGATCTTCGGACAGGTCTCTACGAGCAGTACTTC. The V gene is TRBV29-1, the J gene TRBJ2-7; 7 bases align to TRBD1. The V and J ends lost 0 bases and 3 bases, in that order; junction bases with no gene match: 8. Per the germline V gene, CDR1 is SQVTM and CDR2 is ANQGSEA. This CDR3 region has 15 residues.